This entry lists 18 T cell receptor beta chains sequenced from one sample in a study of T cell responses to AZD1222 COVID-19 vaccine (dated by TCRdb to about 2021). The library came from the immunoSEQ multiplex PCR assay. The table comes from immuneACCESS by way of TCRdb, which keeps in-frame sequences with V and J called. Part of the clones is missing from these tables; in studies checked, under half for an unresolved V gene and the rest for unknown reasons. The sample yields some 69,000 clones; around four fifths were counted once. Approximately 23% of the sample goes to the ten largest clones. The sample's time point label, decoded: about 28 days (+/-7) after the second vaccine dose. The input for sequencing was peripheral blood, taken 28 days after the second AZD1222 dose. The source is an adult who received the AZD1222 COVID-19 vaccine.

This rearrangement joins TRBV6-6 to TRBJ2-2; a possible D gene is TRBD2 (6 bases). V dropped 8 bases and J dropped 0 bases, with 10 bases sitting between them. The CDR3 has 14 amino acids. Germline V CDR1 and CDR2: MNHNY, SVGAGI (reference sequence). This CDR3 reads CASRLATNTGELFF. The DNA of the CDR3 is TGTGCCAGCCGGCTAGCGACGAACACCGGGGAGCTGTTTTTT.

The V and J genes are TRBV10-3 and TRBJ2-2, with D uncertain. The CDR3 has 17 amino acids. Germline values: CDR1 ENHRY, CDR2 SYGVKD. V lost 3 bases, J lost 0 bases, and 14 bases lay in between. DNA for the CDR3: TGTGCCATCAGTGATAGAATAGATTCCGCGAACACCGGGGAGCTGTTTTTT. Its protein is CAISDRIDSANTGELFF.

This chain links TRBV7-3 with TRBJ1-1, with TRBD1 matching over 8 bases. Looked up from germline, CDR1 is SGHTA and CDR2 is FQGTGA. The CDR3 length is 18 residues. The V gene end was trimmed by 5 bases and the J gene end by 3 bases; junction bases not matched to a gene: 17. In nucleotides, the CDR3 is TGTGCCAGCAGCCTCAACCTCGGGACAGGTTATTTTCACACTGAAGCTTTCTTT. Its protein product is CASSLNLGTGYFHTEAFF.

This clone was recorded a few times. The chain uses TRBV3-1 (or the pseudogene TRBV3-2) and TRBJ2-2; no definite D call. CDR1 LGHDT and CDR2 YNNKEL come from the germline V gene (reference sequence). The V end lost 1 base, the J end lost 10 bases, and 7 bases lay between the germline ends. The length of the CDR3 is 12 residues. CDR3 DNA sequence: TGTGCCAGCAGCCAAGCGTACGTGGAGCTGTTTTTT. Its protein is CASSQAYVELFF.

The chain joins TRBV11-2 to TRBJ2-1; no clear D. Germline CDR1 and CDR2: SGHAT and FQNNGV. The CDR3 has 15 residues. The V and J ends lost 2 bases and 7 bases respectively, with 15 bases between them. Written as DNA, the CDR3 is TGTGCCAGCAGCTTAACGTCTAGACCCTTAAATGAGCAGTTCTTC. Its translation is CASSLTSRPLNEQFF.

The chain combines TRBV24-1 with TRBJ1-2; TRBD1 aligns across 8 bases. CDR1 is KGHDR, CDR2 SFDVKD, per germline. V shed 4 bases and J 4 bases; nucleotides not matched to a gene: 1. This CDR3 is 13 amino acids long. CDR3 DNA: TGTGCCACCAGTGAGGGGACAGGCTATGGCTACACCTTC. Translating gives CATSEGTGYGYTF.

This clone was seen a handful of times. This chain uses TRBV20-1 with TRBJ1-1, with D perhaps matching TRBD1 (5 bases). CDR1 is DFQATT and CDR2 is SNEGSKA in the germline V gene (reference sequence). Trimming removed 5 bases from V and 8 bases from J, with 12 bases in between. CDR3 length: 11 residues. The CDR3 region has the DNA TGCAGTGCTGCCACGGGACGAGAAGCTTTCTTT. Translating it yields CSAATGREAFF.

The rearrangement links TRBV9 to TRBJ1-2, with 9 nucleotides matching TRBD1. The CDR3 extends over 15 amino acids. Losses at the gene ends were 4 bases for V and 7 bases for J; bases not matched to a gene: 11. Germline V lookup: CDR1 SGDLS, CDR2 YYNGEE. For the CDR3, the DNA is TGTGCCAGCAGCATCGAGGGACAGGGTTTTTCTGGCTACACCTTC. This codes for CASSIEGQGFSGYTF.

This chain links TRBV18 with TRBJ1-1, with D perhaps TRBD1 (6 bases). Germline CDR1 is KGHSH and CDR2 is LQKENI. Trimming stripped 2 bases from V and 5 bases from J, with 9 bases between. The CDR3 is made up of 13 amino acids. The CDR3 protein is CASSPTGLTEAFF. The CDR3 DNA sequence: TGTGCCAGCTCACCAACAGGGTTGACTGAAGCTTTCTTT.

The chain is built from TRBV9 and TRBJ2-1; maybe TRBD2 (5 bases). V was shortened by 0 bases and J by 9 bases, with 13 bases between the two germline ends. The CDR3 has 14 amino acids. CDR1 is SGDLS, CDR2 YYNGEE, per germline. The CDR3 DNA sequence: TGTGCCAGCAGCGTAGGGGGTACTAGAGGTGAGCAGTTCTTC. This encodes CASSVGGTRGEQFF.

V gene TRBV11-3 combines with J gene TRBJ1-1, with a weak D call TRBD1 (6 bases). The V and J ends lost 8 bases and 0 bases respectively, with 13 bases between them. Germline CDR1 and CDR2: SGHNT and YENEEA. The CDR3 totals 14 residues. In nucleotides, the CDR3 is TGTGCCAGCGGGGGGGGGCCCCTGAACACTGAAGCTTTCTTT. Translation: CASGGGPLNTEAFF.

V is TRBV18 and J is TRBJ1-3; no definite D call. This CDR3 comprises 17 residues. With 2 bases removed from V and 0 bases from J, the gap between germline ends came to 14 bases. CDR1 KGHSH and CDR2 LQKENI come from the germline V gene. CDR3 region: CASSPFSRQSSGNTIYF. The CDR3 region has the DNA TGTGCCAGCTCACCATTCTCGAGGCAGAGCTCTGGAAACACCATATATTTT.

This chain links TRBV30 with TRBJ1-2; no firm D call. The CDR3 sequence is 13 residues long. Germline V lookup: CDR1 GTSNPN, CDR2 SVGIG (reference sequence). V lost 2 bases, J lost 8 bases, and 15 bases lay in between. The CDR3 here is CAWSPESQGGYTF. DNA of the CDR3: TGTGCCTGGAGTCCTGAGTCTCAAGGGGGCTACACCTTC.

Here the CDR3 reads CASSLDLARSSYEQYF. Here the CDR3 DNA reads TGTGCCAGCAGCTTGGACTTAGCCAGAAGCTCCTACGAGCAGTACTTC. The chain carries TRBV5-4 and TRBJ2-7; D remains unclear. V dropped 0 bases and J dropped 0 bases, with 13 bases sitting between them. Germline CDR1 reads SGHNT; CDR2 reads YYREEE (reference sequence). This CDR3 comprises 16 residues.

The gene calls are TRBV28 and TRBJ1-1, with D unclear. Germline CDR1 is MDHEN and CDR2 is SYDVKM. This CDR3 has 11 amino acids. V lost 4 bases and J 1 base, leaving 1 base between the germline ends. CDR3 sequence: CASSSNTEAFF. For the CDR3, the DNA is TGTGCCAGCAGTTCGAACACTGAAGCTTTCTTT.

This clone was seen only once. J is TRBJ2-1 and V is TRBV7-9, with TRBD2 as a possible D gene (5 bases). The CDR3 contains 15 residues. Deletions cut 1 base from V and 8 bases from J, with 15 bases between. Looked up from germline, CDR1 is SEHNR and CDR2 is FQNEAQ (reference sequence). The CDR3 loop is CASSLVAPQIYEQFF. In DNA, the CDR3 is TGTGCCAGCAGCTTAGTAGCGCCCCAAATCTATGAGCAGTTCTTC.

The rearrangement joins TRBV29-1 to TRBJ1-2; D unclear. The CDR3 extends over 12 amino acids. In germline, CDR1 is SQVTM, CDR2 ANQGSEA. Between the trimmed V and J ends, which lost 1 base and 3 bases, there was a span of 6 bases. The CDR3 here is CSVEGQHYGYTF. Here the CDR3 DNA reads TGCAGCGTTGAAGGCCAGCACTATGGCTACACCTTC.

The gene calls are TRBV6-6 and TRBJ2-7; the match to TRBD2 covers 7 bases. The CDR3 runs 15 residues. V dropped 5 bases and J dropped 1; count of bases not matched to a gene: 8. Germline V lookup: CDR1 MNHNY, CDR2 SVGAGI (reference sequence). The chain's CDR3 is CASSEPSGLSYEQYF. For the CDR3, the DNA is TGTGCCAGCAGTGAGCCTAGCGGTCTTTCCTACGAGCAGTACTTC.